The 25 T cell receptor beta chains given below trace back to one sample, sequenced in a study of blood T cell repertoires in COVID-19. The protocol was immunoSEQ multiplex PCR, while the TCRdb copy is restricted to in-frame clones and leaves out a portion. This table has some 96,000 clones, 88% appearing once. The material sequenced was peripheral blood. These receptors all stem from a human donor in a cohort sampled during active COVID-19.

This clone was seen only a few times. The genes are TRBV12-3 or TRBV12-4 and TRBJ1-5, with unresolved D. This CDR3 is built from 13 residues. Deletions cut 5 bases from V and 7 bases from J, with 12 bases between. This CDR3 is CASSPDTSQPQHF. Written as DNA, the CDR3 is TGTGCCAGCAGTCCAGACACATCCCAGCCCCAGCATTTT.

The chain joins TRBV7-2 to TRBJ2-1; no clear D. The CDR3 runs 15 residues. V was cut by 0 bases and J by 4 bases, with 10 bases left in between. Germline CDR1 and CDR2: SGHTA and FQGNSA. CDR3 amino acids: CASSLASGLYNEQFF. CDR3 in DNA: TGTGCCAGCAGCTTAGCATCTGGGCTATACAATGAGCAGTTCTTC.

A single count supports this clone. The chain carries TRBV11-1 and TRBJ2-7; tentative D call: TRBD2 (5 bases). V lost 1 base and J 3 bases, leaving 7 bases between the germline ends. The CDR3 loop spans 13 amino acids. CDR1 is SGHAT, CDR2 FQDESV, per germline (reference sequence). CDR3 protein: CASSLGEFYEQYF. CDR3 bases: TGTGCCAGCAGCTTAGGGGAGTTCTACGAGCAGTACTTC.

This clone was observed a handful of times. The V and J genes are TRBV18 and TRBJ2-1; 7 bases line up with TRBD1. CDR3 length: 15 amino acids. CDR1 KGHSH and CDR2 LQKENI come from the germline V gene. V trimming: 3 bases; J trimming: 5 bases; junction bases outside the gene matches: 7. CDR3 amino acids: CASSPLRTGDNEQFF. CDR3 DNA sequence: TGTGCCAGCTCACCGTTAAGGACAGGTGACAATGAGCAGTTCTTC.

This clone was recorded a few times. The rearrangement uses TRBV7-9 and TRBJ1-5; the D gene is possibly TRBD1 (6 bases). The CDR3 covers 14 residues. Trimming removed 5 bases at V and 0 bases at J, with 8 bases between. Germline lookup yields CDR1 SEHNR and CDR2 FQNEAQ (reference sequence). The CDR3 DNA sequence: TGTGCCAGCAGCATGACAGGTAGCAATCAGCCCCAGCATTTT. Its translation: CASSMTGSNQPQHF.

This clone was counted once. The chain is built from TRBV4-3 and TRBJ2-7, with TRBD1 matching 7 bases. This CDR3 spans 14 amino acids. Germline CDR1 and CDR2: LGHNA and YSLEER. J gave up 3 bases and V 4 bases, and 6 bases lay outside the gene matches. DNA of the CDR3: TGCGCCAGCAGCCTCACCCGGGACAGCTACGAGCAGTACTTC. Its protein product is CASSLTRDSYEQYF.

This rearrangement joins TRBV4-1 to TRBJ2-1, with TRBD2 matching 10 bases. The V gene's germline CDR1 is MGHRA and CDR2 YSYEKL. The CDR3 has 17 amino acids. The V gene end was trimmed by 0 bases and the J gene end by 8 bases; junction bases not matched to a gene: 10. CDR3 sequence: CASSQDTGLAGVDEQFF. The CDR3 DNA reads as TGCGCCAGCAGCCAAGATACGGGGCTAGCGGGAGTCGATGAGCAGTTCTTC.

V usage is TRBV19 and J usage is TRBJ2-1, with D hard to call. The CDR3 extends over 13 amino acids. The V gene's germline CDR1 is LNHDA and CDR2 SQIVND (reference sequence). V was shortened by 5 bases and J by 10 bases, with 15 bases between the two germline ends. The CDR3 here is CASSPRGNGEQFF. The CDR3 DNA follows: TGTGCCAGTAGTCCAAGAGGAAACGGGGAGCAGTTCTTC.

The rearrangement joins TRBV7-2 to TRBJ1-1; 8 positions agree with TRBD1. The junction had 5 bases not matched to a gene; V was cut back by 5 bases and J by 6 bases. This CDR3 contains 13 residues. Germline V gives CDR1 SGHTA, CDR2 FQGNSA. CDR3 DNA sequence: TGTGCCAGCAGCCCTGGGACAGGAGCTGAAGCTTTCTTT. Protein: CASSPGTGAEAFF.

This clone was recorded a few times. The chain combines TRBV11-1 with TRBJ2-1, with TRBD1 as a possible D gene (5 bases). V dropped 1 base and J dropped 7 bases, with 11 bases sitting between them. Per the germline V gene, CDR1 is SGHAT and CDR2 is FQDESV (reference sequence). There are 14 residues in the CDR3. The CDR3 bases are TGTGCCAGCAGCTTAGATGAGGACAAGAATGAGCAGTTCTTC. Its protein is CASSLDEDKNEQFF.

This clone was found a few times. The rearrangement joins TRBV5-1 to TRBJ2-7, with a tentative D call TRBD1 (6 bases). Trimming shortened V by 4 bases and J by 2 bases, and 13 bases separated the two germline ends. The CDR3 loop spans 14 amino acids. CDR1 SGHRS and CDR2 YFSETQ come from the germline V gene. CDR3 region: CASSRNRDTYEQYF. CDR3 DNA: TGCGCCAGCAGCCGTAACAGGGATACCTACGAGCAGTACTTC.

This sequence joins TRBV19 and TRBJ2-1, with a weak D call TRBD2 (5 bases). The CDR3 extends over 13 amino acids. Germline loops: CDR1 LNHDA, CDR2 SQIVND (reference sequence). V was trimmed by 7 bases and J by 8 bases, leaving 15 bases between them. In DNA form, the CDR3 reads TGTGCCAGTACCTCTCGCGGGTCCCATGAGCAGTTCTTC. Amino acid sequence: CASTSRGSHEQFF. The whole variable domain, filled in from reference TRBV19 and TRBJ2-1, reads DGGITQSPKYLFRKEGQNVTLSCEQNLNHDAMYWYRQDPGQGLRLIYYSQIVNDFQKGDIAEGYSVSREKKESFPLTVTSAQKNPTAFYLCASTSRGSHEQFFGPGTRLTVL.

The rearrangement uses TRBV7-8 and TRBJ1-5; 7 nucleotides line up with TRBD1. Germline V gene sequence: CDR1 SGHVS, CDR2 FQNEAQ. V trimming: 10 bases; J trimming: 0 bases; junction bases outside the gene matches: 6. The CDR3 loop spans 14 amino acids. The CDR3 DNA follows: TGTGCCACCAAGACAGGGAATAGCAATCAGCCCCAGCATTTT. Protein sequence: CATKTGNSNQPQHF.

The genes are TRBV2 and TRBJ1-2, with D tentatively TRBD1 (5 bases). The CDR3 has 12 amino acids. V gave up 6 bases and J gave up 11 bases, with 16 bases separating them. Germline V CDR1 and CDR2: SNHLY, FYNNEI. The CDR3 nucleotides read TGTGCCAGCAGGTTCGGGGGACGGCCATACACCTTC. It yields the protein CASRFGGRPYTF.

V is TRBV3-1 (or the pseudogene TRBV3-2) and J is TRBJ2-7; D is possibly TRBD1 (8 bases). Between the trimmed V and J ends, which lost 4 bases and 3 bases, there was a span of 22 bases. CDR3 size: 17 residues. Per germline, CDR1 LGHDT and CDR2 YNNKEL (reference sequence). The DNA for the CDR3 is TGTGCCAGCAGCCGACGTCTATCACAGGGGGGGGTCTACGAGCAGTACTTC. Residues: CASSRRLSQGGVYEQYF.

This chain joins TRBV6-5 and TRBJ1-1; D ambiguous. V shed 7 bases and J shed 1 base, with 4 bases lying between them. Germline CDR1 and CDR2: MNHEY and SVGAGI. The CDR3 runs to 11 residues. CDR3 DNA sequence: TGTGCCAGCACAGAGAACACTGAAGCTTTCTTT. The encoded protein is CASTENTEAFF.

The gene calls are TRBV6-5 and TRBJ1-5, with 7 bases lining up with TRBD1. Germline V lookup: CDR1 MNHEY, CDR2 SVGAGI. J was trimmed by 5 bases and V by 6 bases; bases with no gene match: 4. The CDR3 totals 13 residues. The DNA of the CDR3 is TGTGCCAGCAGCCCCGACAGGGATCAGCCCCAGCATTTT. As protein: CASSPDRDQPQHF.

This chain joins TRBV5-1 and TRBJ2-1; TRBD2 is a possible D gene (6 bases). Germline-derived CDR1 and CDR2 are SGHRS and YFSETQ. Trimming shortened V by 0 bases and J by 2 bases, and 12 bases separated the two germline ends. The CDR3 is 16 amino acids. CDR3 region: CASSLVIGSTYNEQFF. The CDR3 DNA follows: TGCGCCAGCAGCTTGGTTATCGGGAGTACCTACAATGAGCAGTTCTTC.

The chain employs TRBV5-6 and TRBJ2-3; D ambiguous. The CDR3 loop spans 17 amino acids. CDR1 SGHDT and CDR2 YYEEEE come from the germline V gene. Trimming pared 3 bases from V and 2 bases from J, leaving 19 bases between. This CDR3 reads CASSSRSRTIYTDTQYF. As DNA, the CDR3 is TGTGCCAGCAGCTCACGGAGCCGAACTATCTACACAGATACGCAGTATTTT.

This rearrangement joins TRBV5-4 to TRBJ1-2, with D tentatively TRBD1 (5 bases). The germline V and J ends were trimmed by 4 bases and 8 bases, with 18 bases remaining between them. The germline CDR1 and CDR2 sequences are SGHNT and YYREEE (reference sequence). The CDR3 loop spans 14 amino acids. In nucleotides, the CDR3 is TGTGCCAGCAGCACAAACGCAGGGAGGGGCGGCTACACCTTC. Amino acids: CASSTNAGRGGYTF. Full variable domain (outside the CDR3, taken from reference TRBV5-4 and TRBJ1-2): ETGVTQSPTHLIKTRGQQVTLRCSSQSGHNTVSWYQQALGQGPQFIFQYYREEENGRGNFPPRFSGLQFPNYSSELNVNALELDDSALYLCASSTNAGRGGYTFGSGTRLTVV.

The chain links TRBV5-5 to TRBJ1-4; D might be TRBD1 (6 bases). V lost 3 bases and J 2 bases, leaving 8 bases between the germline ends. CDR3 length equals 14 residues. Germline CDR1 SGHKS, CDR2 YYEKEE (reference sequence). The CDR3 DNA sequence: TGTGCCAGCAGCTCCACAGGGACTAATGAAAAACTGTTTTTT. Translation gives CASSSTGTNEKLFF. The variable domain in full, with the rest retrieved from reference TRBV5-5 and TRBJ1-4, is DAGVTQSPTHLIKTRGQQVTLRCSPISGHKSVSWYQQVLGQGPQFIFQYYEKEERGRGNFPDRFSARQFPNYSSELNVNALLLGDSALYLCASSSTGTNEKLFFGSGTQLSVL.

The sample holds one count of this clone. V usage is TRBV11-2 and J usage is TRBJ2-3; TRBD1 matches at 9 bases. This CDR3 has 15 residues. The ends lost 5 bases at V and 5 bases at J; junction bases unmatched: 8. CDR1 and CDR2 (germline): SGHAT, FQNNGV. CDR3 sequence (DNA): TGTGCCAGCAGCGGCCGGGACAGGGCAATAGATACGCAGTATTTT. The encoded protein is CASSGRDRAIDTQYF.

V and J are TRBV3-1 (or the pseudogene TRBV3-2) and TRBJ1-2; D is unclear. Germline assignment: CDR1 LGHDT and CDR2 YNNKEL (reference sequence). This CDR3 has 12 amino acids. V was clipped by 2 bases and J by 6 bases, with 7 bases between them. The CDR3 region has the DNA TGTGCCAGCAGCCAATCGCGTGATGGCTACACCTTC. Its protein is CASSQSRDGYTF.

This clone has only a few counts. The chain uses TRBV4-2 and TRBJ1-1; no definite D call. The CDR3 is 13 amino acids. Trimming took off 5 bases at V and 5 bases at J, with 12 bases between the two ends. Germline values: CDR1 LGHNA, CDR2 YNFKEQ. The CDR3 spells CASSSTVGTEAFF. The CDR3 coding sequence is TGTGCCAGCAGCTCCACGGTCGGTACTGAAGCTTTCTTT.

V usage is TRBV5-1 and J usage is TRBJ1-2, with D perhaps matching TRBD1 (6 bases). Trimming removed 0 bases at V and 1 base at J, with 13 bases between. Germline V gene sequence: CDR1 SGHRS, CDR2 YFSETQ. CDR3 length: 16 amino acids. Here the CDR3 DNA reads TGCGCCAGCAGCTTGGCCGAAGGGGGTTTTAACTATGGCTACACCTTC. Protein product: CASSLAEGGFNYGYTF.